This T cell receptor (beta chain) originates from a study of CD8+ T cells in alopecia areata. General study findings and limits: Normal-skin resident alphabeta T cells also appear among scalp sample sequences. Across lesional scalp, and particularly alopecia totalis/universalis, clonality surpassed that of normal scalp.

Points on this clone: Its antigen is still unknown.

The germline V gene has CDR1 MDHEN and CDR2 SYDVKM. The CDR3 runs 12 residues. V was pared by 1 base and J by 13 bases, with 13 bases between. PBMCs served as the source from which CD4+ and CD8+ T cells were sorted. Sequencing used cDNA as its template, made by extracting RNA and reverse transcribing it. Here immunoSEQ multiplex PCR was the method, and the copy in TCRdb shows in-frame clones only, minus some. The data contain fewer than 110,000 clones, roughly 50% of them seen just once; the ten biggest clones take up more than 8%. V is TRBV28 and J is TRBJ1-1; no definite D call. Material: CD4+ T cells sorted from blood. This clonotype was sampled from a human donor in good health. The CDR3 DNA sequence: TGTGCCAGCAGTTTATCGGAAGGGAGGGTTTTCTTT. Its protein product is CASSLSEGRVFF.